These 21 T cell receptor beta chains share one sample of origin, sequenced in a study of cytomegalovirus exposure and HLA in healthy donors. This PCR relied on a set of 60 Vbeta primers and 13 Jbeta primers. Data came from immunoSEQ multiplex PCR; TCRdb stores just in-frame clones and leaves some out. The sample lists some 140,000 clones; 82% were seen once. The sequenced sample was PBMCs. The receptor source for this set is a woman in her forties or fifties in good health and CMV-seropositive.

The chain links TRBV11-2 to TRBJ1-1, with 7 bases that match TRBD1. V was pared by 2 bases and J by 4 bases, with 10 bases of the junction left unmatched. The CDR3 extends over 16 amino acids. Germline V CDR1 and CDR2: SGHAT, FQNNGV. The CDR3 sequence: CASSLRVTGSLTEAFF. CDR3 coding DNA: TGTGCCAGCAGCTTAAGGGTGACAGGGAGCCTCACTGAAGCTTTCTTT.

The chain uses TRBV18 and TRBJ1-3; TRBD1 aligns across 7 bases. There are 17 residues in the CDR3. From germline, CDR1 is KGHSH and CDR2 LQKENI. The trim removed 3 bases at V and 2 bases at J, leaving 10 bases unmatched. The CDR3 region has the DNA TGTGCCAGCTCACCGGCAGCTGAGGGGGCCGCTGGAAACACCATATATTTT. Its protein product is CASSPAAEGAAGNTIYF.

The chain joins TRBV7-9 to TRBJ2-7; a possible D gene is TRBD1 (6 bases). Germline loops: CDR1 SEHNR, CDR2 FQNEAQ (reference sequence). The germline V and J ends were trimmed by 7 bases and 2 bases, with 12 bases remaining between them. This CDR3 has 13 amino acids. For the CDR3, the DNA is TGTGCCAGCACCCCTGGACAGCCCTACGAGCAGTACTTC. The encoded protein is CASTPGQPYEQYF.

This clone was recorded a few times. J is TRBJ1-4 and V is TRBV4-3, with D possibly being TRBD1 (5 bases). The germline V and J ends were trimmed by 4 bases and 8 bases, with 17 bases remaining between them. Germline V gene sequence: CDR1 LGHNA, CDR2 YSLEER. This CDR3 comprises 15 residues. CDR3 nucleotide sequence: TGCGCCAGCAGCCCCGTGGGGGGTTGGGGAGAAAAACTGTTTTTT. Encoded protein: CASSPVGGWGEKLFF.

The V gene is TRBV6-1, the J gene TRBJ2-7; 10 bases map to TRBD1. The CDR3 length is 16 residues. The V gene's germline CDR1 is MNHNS and CDR2 SASEGT. V gave up 0 bases and J gave up 2 bases; unmatched junction bases: 4. This CDR3 reads CASSEAGTGVPYEQYF. The CDR3 nucleotides read TGTGCCAGCAGTGAAGCGGGGACAGGGGTTCCCTACGAGCAGTACTTC.

This clone was found a few times. The V gene is TRBV7-3, the J gene TRBJ2-5; a weak D match, TRBD1 (6 bases). The V gene lost 9 bases and the J gene lost 3 bases, with 14 bases spanning the gap. The CDR3 loop spans 13 amino acids. Per germline, CDR1 SGHTA and CDR2 FQGTGA. The chain's CDR3 is CARVIRGEETQYF. The CDR3 nucleotides read TGTGCCAGAGTTATCAGGGGCGAAGAGACCCAGTACTTC. The variable domain in full, with the rest retrieved from reference TRBV7-3 and TRBJ2-5, is GAGVSQTPSNKVTEKGKYVELRCDPISGHTALYWYRQSLGQGPEFLIYFQGTGAADDSGLPNDRFFAVRPEGSVSTLKIQRTERGDSAVYLCARVIRGEETQYFGPGTRLLVL.

The genes are TRBV27 and TRBJ2-7; D uncertain. The CDR3 has 14 amino acids. Germline CDR1 is MNHEY and CDR2 is SMNVEV (reference sequence). Trimming took 3 bases from V and 4 from J, leaving 13 bases between them. CDR3 protein: CASSFSQVWYEQYF. The DNA of the CDR3 is TGTGCCAGCAGTTTCTCTCAGGTTTGGTACGAGCAGTACTTC.

This chain uses TRBV5-6 with TRBJ2-1, with 12 bases lining up with TRBD2. Germline loops: CDR1 SGHDT, CDR2 YYEEEE. This CDR3 comprises 15 residues. The V segment lost 3 bases and the J segment 4 bases; nucleotides outside the gene matches: 2. Here the CDR3 DNA reads TGTGCCAGCAGCTACGGGACTAGCGGGTACAATGAGCAGTTCTTC. It specifies CASSYGTSGYNEQFF.

This clone was seen only a few times. The chain is built from TRBV2 and TRBJ2-7, with a weak D call TRBD1 (6 bases). Trimming cost V 6 bases and J 1 base, with 16 bases left between them. CDR1 is SNHLY and CDR2 is FYNNEI in the germline V gene. The CDR3 totals 15 residues. CDR3 in amino acids: CASSVGGVGSYEQYF. CDR3 DNA: TGTGCCAGCAGCGTAGGGGGAGTCGGGTCCTACGAGCAGTACTTC.

This chain joins TRBV7-8 and TRBJ2-1; TRBD2 aligns across 8 bases. The germline V gene encodes CDR1 SGHVS and CDR2 FQNEAQ. The CDR3 is 14 amino acids. The J segment lost 4 bases and the V segment lost 7 bases, leaving 6 bases of the junction unmatched. The CDR3 DNA follows: TGTGCCAGCACTGTGCTAGCGGGTTACAATGAGCAGTTCTTC. This translates into CASTVLAGYNEQFF.

This chain joins TRBV7-6 and TRBJ2-3; 10 nucleotides line up with TRBD2. This CDR3 spans 17 amino acids. In germline, CDR1 is SGHVS, CDR2 FNYEAQ. V lost 2 bases to trimming and J lost 2 bases; unmatched junction nucleotides: 7. CDR3 amino acids: CASSLRVGLAATDTQYF. The CDR3 bases are TGTGCCAGCAGCTTACGGGTAGGACTAGCGGCCACAGATACGCAGTATTTT.

The chain carries TRBV30 and TRBJ2-7, with 7 bases matching TRBD2. This CDR3 has 13 residues. V lost 3 bases to trimming and J lost 2 bases; unmatched junction nucleotides: 4. In germline, CDR1 is GTSNPN, CDR2 SVGIG (reference sequence). Written as DNA, the CDR3 is TGTGCCTGGAGCGGGACTATTCCCTACGAGCAGTACTTC. It codes for CAWSGTIPYEQYF.

J is TRBJ2-2 and V is TRBV6-5; D uncertain. Trimming cost V 0 bases and J 0 bases, with 8 bases left between them. Germline V gives CDR1 MNHEY, CDR2 SVGAGI. The CDR3 spans 16 residues. The CDR3 loop reads CASSYSTYPNTGELFF. The CDR3 DNA sequence: TGTGCCAGCAGTTACTCTACCTACCCGAACACCGGGGAGCTGTTTTTT.

The rearrangement joins TRBV5-6 to TRBJ1-1; TRBD1 is a possible D gene (6 bases). Germline loops: CDR1 SGHDT, CDR2 YYEEEE. With 0 bases removed from V and 4 bases from J, the gap between germline ends came to 13 bases. The CDR3 is made up of 15 amino acids. The CDR3 loop is CASSLGGHYSTEAFF. CDR3 nucleotides: TGTGCCAGCAGCTTGGGGGGACACTACTCCACTGAAGCTTTCTTT. The complete variable domain, with remaining parts taken from reference TRBV5-6 and TRBJ1-1, reads DAGVTQSPTHLIKTRGQQVTLRCSPKSGHDTVSWYQQALGQGPQFIFQYYEEEERQRGNFPDRFSGHQFPNYSSELNVNALLLGDSALYLCASSLGGHYSTEAFFGQGTRLTVV.

V is TRBV4-1 and J is TRBJ1-2, with 12 bases aligning to TRBD1. The V segment lost 4 bases and the J segment 2 bases; nucleotides outside the gene matches: 8. CDR1 and CDR2 (germline): MGHRA, YSYEKL. The CDR3 has 17 amino acids. CDR3 sequence (DNA): TGCGCCAGCAGCCCGCGGGACAGGGGGCAGATAAACTATGGCTACACCTTC. It is translated as CASSPRDRGQINYGYTF.

V usage is TRBV28 and J usage is TRBJ1-5; 8 nucleotides agree with TRBD1. The J segment lost 7 bases and the V segment lost 2 bases, leaving 10 bases of the junction unmatched. This CDR3 contains 16 residues. The V gene's germline CDR1 is MDHEN and CDR2 SYDVKM. Here the CDR3 DNA reads TGTGCCAGCAGTTTACCCGGACAGGGATATATCCAGCCCCAGCATTTT. This translates into CASSLPGQGYIQPQHF.

This chain uses TRBV9 with TRBJ2-1, with 7 bases aligning to TRBD2. V was pared by 0 bases and J by 7 bases, with 7 bases of the junction left unmatched. The germline CDR1 and CDR2 sequences are SGDLS and YYNGEE. The CDR3 is 15 amino acids. The CDR3 coding sequence is TGTGCCAGCAGCGTAGTTGGGGTGGGGGGGAATGAGCAGTTCTTC. It specifies CASSVVGVGGNEQFF. The whole variable domain, remainder taken from reference TRBV9 and TRBJ2-1, is DSGVTQTPKHLITATGQRVTLRCSPRSGDLSVYWYQQSLDQGLQFLIQYYNGEERAKGNILERFSAQQFPDLHSELNLSSLELGDSALYFCASSVVGVGGNEQFFGPGTRLTVL.

The rearrangement links TRBV5-1 to TRBJ2-1, with unresolved D. CDR1 is SGHRS and CDR2 is YFSETQ in the germline V gene. V was cut by 2 bases and J by 6 bases, with 3 bases left in between. The CDR3 runs to 11 residues. CDR3 bases: TGCGCCAGCAGCTTTATCAATGAGCAGTTCTTC. Translating gives CASSFINEQFF.

A note on this clone: Its ends do not fully match the called genes, so a read error is possible. The chain couples TRBV18 to TRBJ2-5; D is unresolved. This CDR3 contains 13 residues. Germline V gene lookup returns CDR1 KGHSH and CDR2 LQKENI. CDR3 nucleotides: TGTGCCAGCTCACCAATCTCTAAAGAGGCCCAGTACTTC. Protein product: CASSPISKEAQYF.

The chain links TRBV11-2 to TRBJ2-1; no firm D call. V was shortened by 1 base and J by 4 bases, with 5 bases between the two germline ends. CDR3 length equals 13 residues. The germline gives CDR1 SGHAT, CDR2 FQNNGV. CDR3 loop: CASSLVQYNEQFF. The DNA for the CDR3 is TGTGCCAGCAGCTTAGTTCAGTACAATGAGCAGTTCTTC. The variable domain in full, with the rest retrieved from reference TRBV11-2 and TRBJ2-1, is EAGVAQSPRYKIIEKRQSVAFWCNPISGHATLYWYQQILGQGPKLLIQFQNNGVVDDSQLPKDRFSAERLKGVDSTLKIQPAKLEDSAVYLCASSLVQYNEQFFGPGTRLTVL.

This clone was seen a handful of times. The V gene is TRBV19, the J gene TRBJ2-1; a possible D gene is TRBD1 (6 bases). Trimming removed 7 bases from V and 0 bases from J, with 22 bases in between. From germline, CDR1 is LNHDA and CDR2 SQIVND (reference sequence). The length of the CDR3 is 18 residues. This CDR3 is CASTPLRGLGFSYNEQFF. The CDR3 DNA sequence: TGTGCCAGTACTCCCCTCAGGGGTTTGGGATTCTCCTACAATGAGCAGTTCTTC.